Below, 17 T cell receptor beta chains from the same sample are listed, as sequenced in a study of cytomegalovirus exposure and HLA in healthy donors (dated by TCRdb to 2016 to 2017). To prepare the library, the immunoSEQ multiplex PCR assay was applied. A mixture of 60 forward primers for TCR Vbeta segments and 13 reverse primers for TCR Jbeta segments was used in the multiplex PCR. TCRdb stores this immuneACCESS table with in-frame sequences only. Part of the clones is absent; in the studies checked, under half of the shortfall reflects unresolved V genes, and no reason is known for the rest. The sample profile shows 220,000 or so clones; 82% of them were found once. Clones ranked in the top ten supply about 3% of the sample. The sample taken for sequencing was PBMCs. These receptor sequences come from a woman in her thirties or forties in good health and CMV-seronegative.

The rearrangement joins TRBV25-1 to TRBJ2-3; 8 bases are a match to TRBD1. From germline, CDR1 is MGHDK and CDR2 SYGVNS. The J segment lost 4 bases and the V segment lost 5 bases, leaving 8 bases of the junction unmatched. This CDR3 contains 15 residues. The CDR3: CASSRTGTSADTQYF. The CDR3 bases are TGTGCCAGCAGTCGGACAGGGACCTCCGCAGATACGCAGTATTTT.

The rearrangement joins TRBV15 to TRBJ2-1; D is uncertain. Germline V lookup: CDR1 LNHNV, CDR2 YYDKDF (reference sequence). The CDR3 has 15 residues. Trimming took 1 base from V and 4 from J, leaving 11 bases between them. This CDR3 is CATSRGIETYNEQFF. CDR3 nucleotide sequence: TGTGCCACCAGCAGAGGGATAGAGACATACAATGAGCAGTTCTTC.

This chain uses TRBV6-5 with TRBJ2-1; 7 bases align to TRBD2. Germline trimming cut 6 bases from V and 0 bases from J; bases unmatched to any gene: 2. Germline V lookup: CDR1 MNHEY, CDR2 SVGAGI. There are 14 residues in the CDR3. DNA for the CDR3: TGTGCCAGCAGCGGGGGGAGCTCCTACAATGAGCAGTTCTTC. Protein product: CASSGGSSYNEQFF.

This clone is a singleton in its sample. V gene TRBV25-1 combines with J gene TRBJ2-3; a weak D match, TRBD2 (5 bases). The CDR3 is made up of 15 amino acids. Germline-derived CDR1 and CDR2 are MGHDK and SYGVNS. With 2 bases removed from V and 5 bases from J, the gap between germline ends came to 14 bases. For the CDR3, the DNA is TGTGCCAGCAGTGAAATGGGGTCGGAGGTAGATACGCAGTATTTT. This codes for CASSEMGSEVDTQYF.

This clone was found once. The rearrangement joins TRBV11-2 to TRBJ2-7; possible D gene TRBD2, 6 bases. Germline values: CDR1 SGHAT, CDR2 FQNNGV. The CDR3 covers 16 residues. The V and J ends lost 3 bases and 6 bases respectively, with 21 bases between them. CDR3: CASSFTSPGLSGEQYF. CDR3 DNA sequence: TGTGCCAGCAGCTTTACATCACCGGGACTCTCTGGCGAGCAGTACTTC.

The rearrangement joins TRBV5-6 to TRBJ1-2, with 7 bases lining up with TRBD1. V shed 5 bases, J shed 2 bases, and the junction held 3 bases outside the gene matches. The germline CDR1 and CDR2 sequences are SGHDT and YYEEEE. The CDR3 totals 13 residues. The CDR3 here is CASSPTGNYGYTF. DNA of the CDR3: TGTGCCAGCAGTCCGACAGGGAACTATGGCTACACCTTC.

The chain uses TRBV5-6 and TRBJ2-7, with D maybe TRBD2 (6 bases). From germline, CDR1 is SGHDT and CDR2 YYEEEE. The CDR3 totals 15 residues. Trimming removed 2 bases at V and 7 bases at J, with 19 bases between. CDR3 coding DNA: TGTGCCAGCAGCTTATTACGGGAGAGGGTGTGGGAGCAGTACTTC. Translating it yields CASSLLRERVWEQYF.

This chain connects TRBV28 to TRBJ2-1, with 12 bases fitting TRBD2. Germline V gene data show CDR1 as MDHEN and CDR2 as SYDVKM. V shed 2 bases and J 9 bases; nucleotides not matched to a gene: 14. This CDR3 has 18 residues. The CDR3 bases are TGTGCCAGCAGTTTAAGTCCTAGCGGGAGGGCCGTCAGTCCTGAGCAGTTCTTC. It codes for CASSLSPSGRAVSPEQFF. Drawing the rest from reference TRBV28 and TRBJ2-1, the complete variable domain is DVKVTQSSRYLVKRTGEKVFLECVQDMDHENMFWYRQDPGLGLRLIYFSYDVKMKEKGDIPEGYSVSREKKERFSLILESASTNQTSMYLCASSLSPSGRAVSPEQFFGPGTRLTVL.

The V and J genes are TRBV27 and TRBJ1-5; D might be TRBD1 (6 bases). V shed 2 bases and J shed 3 bases, with 14 bases lying between them. Per the germline V gene, CDR1 is MNHEY and CDR2 is SMNVEV (reference sequence). This CDR3 is 16 amino acids long. The CDR3 reads CASSLRTGNPNQPQHF. CDR3 nucleotides: TGTGCCAGCAGTTTACGTACAGGGAATCCCAATCAGCCCCAGCATTTT.

The CDR3 reads CASSLVSGSHSYNEQFF. Here the CDR3 DNA reads TGTGCCAGCAGCTTAGTTTCTGGTAGTCACTCCTACAATGAGCAGTTCTTC. The chain combines TRBV7-9 with TRBJ2-1; the D is unclear. The CDR3 runs 17 residues. Trimming removed 1 base at V and 0 bases at J, with 13 bases between. Germline CDR1 is SEHNR and CDR2 is FQNEAQ (reference sequence).

The rearrangement links TRBV6-1 to TRBJ1-5, with D maybe TRBD1 (5 bases). Germline V gene sequence: CDR1 MNHNS, CDR2 SASEGT. Trimming removed 1 base at V and 0 bases at J, with 13 bases between. The length of the CDR3 is 17 residues. The CDR3 DNA sequence: TGTGCCAGCAGTGAAGTTTGGGGCCGAGATAGCAATCAGCCCCAGCATTTT. It specifies CASSEVWGRDSNQPQHF.

The gene calls are TRBV27 and TRBJ2-1; 12 bases map to TRBD2. Losses at the gene ends were 7 bases for V and 7 bases for J; bases not matched to a gene: 8. Germline CDR1 reads MNHEY; CDR2 reads SMNVEV (reference sequence). The CDR3 has 15 amino acids. DNA for the CDR3: TGTGCCAGCAACCCGACTAGCGGGAGAAGTAATGAGCAGTTCTTC. This gives the protein CASNPTSGRSNEQFF.

The chain links TRBV7-8 to TRBJ1-4, with D tentatively TRBD1 (6 bases). Trimming removed 4 bases from V and 6 bases from J, with 21 bases in between. The CDR3 totals 17 residues. CDR1 and CDR2 (germline): SGHVS, FQNEAQ. Here the CDR3 DNA reads TGTGCCAGCAGCTCCTTCCGCCTCAGGGGACGCGATGAAAAACTGTTTTTT. This gives the protein CASSSFRLRGRDEKLFF.

The chain couples TRBV5-8 to TRBJ1-1; 9 nucleotides match TRBD1. This CDR3 has 16 amino acids. Looked up from germline, CDR1 is SGHTS and CDR2 is YDEGEE. The ends lost 4 bases at V and 1 base at J; junction bases unmatched: 8. Here the CDR3 DNA reads TGTGCCAGCAGCCCGATCGTGGGACAGGGGAACACTGAAGCTTTCTTT. Its translation is CASSPIVGQGNTEAFF.

This rearrangement joins TRBV27 to TRBJ2-1; 10 bases fit TRBD2. Germline V gene data show CDR1 as MNHEY and CDR2 as SMNVEV (reference sequence). The CDR3 totals 17 residues. Germline trimming cut 2 bases from V and 2 bases from J; bases unmatched to any gene: 6. The CDR3 loop reads CASSLRGLAHAYNEQFF. CDR3 DNA: TGTGCCAGCAGTTTACGGGGACTAGCGCACGCCTACAATGAGCAGTTCTTC.

This chain joins TRBV5-1 and TRBJ2-7; 14 nucleotides agree with TRBD2. With V trimmed by 4 bases and J by 5 bases, 8 bases remained unmatched. The CDR3 contains 16 residues. CDR1 is SGHRS and CDR2 is YFSETQ in the germline V gene. CDR3 sequence reads: CASSAVTSGREHEQYF. In nucleotides, the CDR3 is TGCGCCAGCAGCGCCGTGACTAGCGGGAGGGAGCACGAGCAGTACTTC.

There are a few counts of this clone. The gene calls are TRBV5-1 and TRBJ1-1, with 8 bases matching TRBD1. Germline V gene sequence: CDR1 SGHRS, CDR2 YFSETQ. This CDR3 has 14 residues. The ends lost 0 bases at V and 3 bases at J; junction bases unmatched: 1. The CDR3 region has the DNA TGCGCCAGCAGCTTGGGACAGGGGCACACTGAAGCTTTCTTT. It codes for CASSLGQGHTEAFF.